The 19 T cell receptor beta chains reported below all come from one sample, sequenced in a study of blood T cell repertoires in COVID-19. Profiling relied on immunoSEQ multiplex PCR, and the TCRdb table lists in-frame clones only, not all of them. Among 250,000 to 400,000 clones, 70% to 90% were seen once, and the ten largest hold 1.5% to 2%. The sequenced sample was peripheral blood. All receptors come from a woman in her 30s with COVID-19, enrolled during active disease.

The chain carries TRBV4-1 and TRBJ1-1; TRBD1 matches 8 bases. Germline lookup yields CDR1 MGHRA and CDR2 YSYEKL. The ends lost 6 bases at V and 9 bases at J; junction bases unmatched: 18. The CDR3 runs to 16 residues. The CDR3 coding sequence is TGCGCCAGCAGTCCACAGGGGGGCCCTACCAACCTGAAAGCTTTCTTT. Translated, it gives CASSPQGGPTNLKAFF.

The chain carries TRBV5-1 and TRBJ1-1; D perhaps matches TRBD1 (6 bases). There are 15 residues in the CDR3. The germline V gene has CDR1 SGHRS and CDR2 YFSETQ. V shed 1 base and J shed 3 bases, with 13 bases lying between them. CDR3 bases: TGCGCCAGCAGCTTGCTCAGGGGAAAGGACACTGAAGCTTTCTTT. Translating it yields CASSLLRGKDTEAFF. The full variable domain, its missing parts supplied by reference TRBV5-1 and TRBJ1-1, is KAGVTQTPRYLIKTRGQQVTLSCSPISGHRSVSWYQQTPGQGLQFLFEYFSETQRNKGNFPGRFSGRQFSNSRSEMNVSTLELGDSALYLCASSLLRGKDTEAFFGQGTRLTVV.

This sequence joins TRBV5-1 and TRBJ1-4; a possible D gene is TRBD1 (6 bases). CDR3 length: 14 residues. Trimming removed 4 bases at V and 4 bases at J, with 11 bases between. Germline V CDR1 and CDR2: SGHRS, YFSETQ. The CDR3 region has the DNA TGCGCCAGCAGCACAGGGTTCGGTAATGAAAAACTGTTTTTT. Residues: CASSTGFGNEKLFF.

The count of this clone is one. V is TRBV30 and J is TRBJ1-5; 7 positions agree with TRBD1. Losses at the gene ends were 2 bases for V and 7 bases for J; bases not matched to a gene: 11. CDR1 and CDR2 from the germline V gene are GTSNPN and SVGIG (reference sequence). CDR3 length equals 15 residues. The DNA for the CDR3 is TGTGCCTGGAGTAGACCCGACAGGGTAGAACAGCCCCAGCATTTT. Amino acids: CAWSRPDRVEQPQHF.

CDR3 bases: TGTGCCAGTAACCGTCATTCAGGACAGCATGGCTACACCTTC. This translates into CASNRHSGQHGYTF. The rearrangement uses TRBV19 and TRBJ1-2, with a tentative D call TRBD1 (6 bases). The V and J ends lost 7 bases and 6 bases respectively, with 18 bases between them. This CDR3 has 14 residues. CDR1 LNHDA and CDR2 SQIVND come from the germline V gene (reference sequence).

The CDR3 region has the DNA TGTGCCAGCAGCTTAGGCTATAACAATGAGCAGTTCTTC. This gives the protein CASSLGYNNEQFF. J is TRBJ2-1 and V is TRBV11-1; D is undetermined. Per the germline V gene, CDR1 is SGHAT and CDR2 is FQDESV (reference sequence). The CDR3 length is 13 residues. Trimming took 1 base from V and 5 from J, leaving 6 bases between them.

This CDR3 is CASSQDRGAKIGYTF. The CDR3 nucleotides read TGTGCCAGCAGCCAAGATCGGGGGGCGAAGATTGGCTACACCTTC. The gene calls are TRBV3-1 (or the pseudogene TRBV3-2) and TRBJ1-2; possibly TRBD1 for D (6 bases). CDR1 and CDR2 from the germline V gene are LGHDT and YNNKEL (reference sequence). The CDR3 loop spans 15 amino acids. Trimming removed 0 bases at V and 7 bases at J, with 15 bases between.

The chain recombines TRBV11-1 with TRBJ1-1, with TRBD1 matching over 9 bases. This CDR3 has 14 amino acids. V shed 5 bases, J shed 4 bases, and the junction held 5 bases outside the gene matches. Germline-derived CDR1 and CDR2 are SGHAT and FQDESV (reference sequence). CDR3 sequence (DNA): TGTGCCAGCAGCCCCAACAGGGGGCCCACTGAAGCTTTCTTT. It is translated as CASSPNRGPTEAFF. The full variable domain, rest sourced from reference TRBV11-1 and TRBJ1-1, is EAEVAQSPRYKITEKSQAVAFWCDPISGHATLYWYRQILGQGPELLVQFQDESVVDDSQLPKDRFSAERLKGVDSTLKIQPAELGDSAMYLCASSPNRGPTEAFFGQGTRLTVV.

This clone has at least ten counts. The chain is built from TRBV5-6 and TRBJ1-1; tentative D call: TRBD1 (6 bases). The CDR3 runs 13 residues. V was shortened by 6 bases and J by 7 bases, with 16 bases between the two germline ends. Looked up from germline, CDR1 is SGHDT and CDR2 is YYEEEE. CDR3 in DNA: TGTGCCAGCACCATAGGACAGAAAAATGAAGCTTTCTTT. Encoded protein: CASTIGQKNEAFF.

V is TRBV28 and J is TRBJ1-5, with D possibly matching TRBD1 (5 bases). The CDR3 has 15 residues. V was shortened by 5 bases and J by 4 bases, with 15 bases between the two germline ends. Germline lookup yields CDR1 MDHEN and CDR2 SYDVKM. CDR3 nucleotides: TGTGCCAGCAGTCCAATCGTCCGGGGGAATCAGCCCCAGCATTTT. This gives the protein CASSPIVRGNQPQHF.

The chain is built from TRBV5-5 and TRBJ1-3; D remains ambiguous. Trimming removed 2 bases at V and 2 bases at J, with 8 bases between. Germline V gene sequence: CDR1 SGHKS, CDR2 YYEKEE (reference sequence). The length of the CDR3 is 14 residues. The CDR3 reads CASSLGRPGNTIYF. As DNA, the CDR3 is TGTGCCAGCAGCTTAGGGAGGCCTGGAAACACCATATATTTT. Variable domain in full (rest from reference TRBV5-5 and TRBJ1-3): DAGVTQSPTHLIKTRGQQVTLRCSPISGHKSVSWYQQVLGQGPQFIFQYYEKEERGRGNFPDRFSARQFPNYSSELNVNALLLGDSALYLCASSLGRPGNTIYFGEGSWLTVV.

The chain combines TRBV7-9 with TRBJ1-1; possibly TRBD1 for D (6 bases). Trimming took off 3 bases at V and 7 bases at J, with 12 bases between the two ends. The CDR3 spans 13 residues. Germline lookup yields CDR1 SEHNR and CDR2 FQNEAQ (reference sequence). The CDR3 nucleotides are TGTGCCAGCAGCTTTCGGCAGGGGCTTGAAGCTTTCTTT. As protein: CASSFRQGLEAFF.

The sample holds one count of this clone. The gene calls are TRBV6-6 and TRBJ2-2; 8 nucleotides align to TRBD1. Germline assignment: CDR1 MNHNY and CDR2 SVGAGI (reference sequence). The CDR3 runs to 14 residues. Trimming at V came to 5 bases and at J to 7 bases, leaving 6 bases not matched to a gene. CDR3 residues: CASSAWTGYGELFF. The CDR3 region has the DNA TGTGCCAGCAGTGCCTGGACAGGGTACGGGGAGCTGTTTTTT.

In its sample, this clone was seen a few times. The rearrangement uses TRBV28 and TRBJ1-1, with 7 bases that match TRBD1. The J segment lost 6 bases and the V segment lost 11 bases, leaving 9 bases of the junction unmatched. The CDR3 totals 12 residues. CDR1 MDHEN and CDR2 SYDVKM come from the germline V gene. CDR3 DNA sequence: TGTGCCGGAAGGGGGCAGGCCCCTGAAGCTTTCTTT. Protein: CAGRGQAPEAFF.

This clone occurred once. The J gene is TRBJ1-6, the V gene TRBV7-2; perhaps TRBD1 as D (5 bases). This CDR3 comprises 15 residues. Per the germline V gene, CDR1 is SGHTA and CDR2 is FQGNSA. V gave up 8 bases and J gave up 6 bases, with 17 bases separating them. DNA for the CDR3: TGTGCCAGCGGGAATTCGGGGGTTCGTAATTCACCCCTCCACTTT. Its translation is CASGNSGVRNSPLHF.

The chain is built from TRBV11-3 and TRBJ1-1, with D unresolved. V lost 5 bases, J lost 0 bases, and 10 bases lay in between. The germline V gene encodes CDR1 SGHNT and CDR2 YENEEA. The CDR3 extends over 14 amino acids. CDR3 in DNA: TGTGCCAGCAGCCCATGGAGGGTGAACACTGAAGCTTTCTTT. Translated: CASSPWRVNTEAFF.

The gene calls are TRBV24-1 and TRBJ1-4; a possible D gene is TRBD1 (5 bases). With 11 bases removed from V and 7 bases from J, the gap between germline ends came to 13 bases. CDR1 KGHDR and CDR2 SFDVKD come from the germline V gene. The CDR3 is 12 residues long. The CDR3 DNA sequence: TGTGCCAGCAGGGAGGTTTCTGAAAAACTGTTTTTT. Amino acid sequence: CASREVSEKLFF.

With regard to this clone: Distinct nucleotide sequences in the sample also encode this CDR3. This chain uses TRBV7-9 with TRBJ1-6; TRBD1 aligns across 8 bases. V gave up 5 bases and J gave up 7 bases; unmatched junction bases: 1. There are 13 residues in the CDR3. Per the germline V gene, CDR1 is SEHNR and CDR2 is FQNEAQ (reference sequence). CDR3 bases: TGTGCCAGCAGCCGGACAGGGAATTCACCCCTCCACTTT. Translated: CASSRTGNSPLHF.

The V gene is TRBV19, the J gene TRBJ2-2; D perhaps matches TRBD1 (6 bases). The CDR3 extends over 15 amino acids. V was cut by 2 bases and J by 1 base, with 8 bases left in between. Germline V gene lookup returns CDR1 LNHDA and CDR2 SQIVND (reference sequence). CDR3: CASSITTGNTGELFF. CDR3 DNA: TGTGCCAGTAGTATAACGACAGGGAACACCGGGGAGCTGTTTTTT.